This T cell receptor (beta chain) was documented in a study of T cell responses to AZD1222 COVID-19 vaccine. Broader study findings: In a largely white British group with more females than males, clonal diversity was possibly underestimated. Only a handful of AZD1222 recipients, roughly six in all, had baseline seropositivity. Repertoire sampling was restricted to post-peak T cell response timepoints.

The CDR3 contains 14 residues. CDR1 and CDR2 from the germline V gene are SNHLY and FYNNEI. V lost 4 bases, J lost 1 base, and 7 bases lay in between. Sequencing was performed with immunoSEQ multiplex PCR; in TCRdb, only in-frame clones are kept and a portion is missing. The repertoire holds 90,000 to 130,000 clones, with nearly 90% as singletons. In regard to this clone: Its antigen remains unidentified.

The receptor was derived from an adult in good health. The sample here was peripheral blood, taken on day 0 of AZD1222 vaccination. This chain uses TRBV2 with TRBJ2-2; D not certain. CDR3 protein: CASSGVVNTGELFF. In DNA form, the CDR3 reads TGTGCCAGCAGTGGCGTGGTGAACACCGGGGAGCTGTTTTTT.